This T cell receptor (beta chain) was recorded in a study of blood T cell repertoires in COVID-19. Whole-study context: The samples span acute and convalescent COVID-19 from the United States, Italy and Spain. PBMCs, B-cell-depleted T cells, or T cells were the source of the cDNA or gDNA that made up the material.

The authors' processing: It was from reference gene primer amplification that nucleated cell counts were estimated. Profiled with immunoSEQ multiplex PCR; TCRdb holds only in-frame clones, not every one. The DNA gave D and trimming, while V, J and clone size come from that table. The sample shows around 350,000 clones, more than 85% of them seen only once. Germline loops: CDR1 SGHVS, CDR2 FQNEAQ. There are 18 residues in the CDR3. V was trimmed by 4 bases and J by 2 bases, leaving 24 bases between them. The sequence derives from a human donor in a cohort sampled during active COVID-19. This chain connects TRBV7-8 to TRBJ2-7; tentative D call: TRBD2 (6 bases). Sequenced: peripheral blood. For the CDR3, the DNA is TGTGCCAGCAGCTACAACGTTATACCGGGACTCGGAACCTACGAGCAGTACTTC. Its protein product is CASSYNVIPGLGTYEQYF.